The present TCR beta chain was sequenced within a study of blood T cell repertoires in COVID-19. Germline loops: CDR1 SEHNR, CDR2 FQNEAQ (reference sequence). Trimming cost V 1 base and J 8 bases, with 12 bases left between them. This CDR3 contains 14 residues. Original analysis: Reference gene primer amplification gave nucleated cell count estimates. This table comes from immunoSEQ multiplex PCR, and its TCRdb copy is limited to in-frame clones, with some not included. V, J and clone size were drawn from that table, and D and trimming were deduced from the DNA. The profile shows tens of thousands of clones, 82% of them singletons.

This chain joins TRBV7-9 and TRBJ2-1, with D maybe TRBD2 (6 bases). The sequenced material came from peripheral blood. The clonotype originates from a woman at least 80 years old with acute or convalescent COVID-19. The CDR3 sequence is CASSLGPWEDEQFF. The CDR3 DNA follows: TGTGCCAGCAGCTTAGGGCCTTGGGAGGATGAGCAGTTCTTC.